This record covers a single TCR beta chain. Its target is unknown. The sample comes from a study of T cell responses to AZD1222 COVID-19 vaccine. Study at large: Pooled together were second doses at about 4 or about 12 weeks.

The CDR3 contains 16 residues. Trimming removed 1 base at V and 3 bases at J, with 15 bases between. CDR1 LGHDT and CDR2 YNNKEL come from the germline V gene (reference sequence). Sequencing used immunoSEQ multiplex PCR; TCRdb keeps in-frame clones, though not all of them. Of 90,000 to 150,000 clones detected, over 85% appear once; the ten largest clones hold roughly 8.9%. Study-level results: Breadth and depth of Spike-specific TCRs rose after two AZD1222 doses. Unmutated variant regions are reportedly targeted by nearly half of spike-specific TCRs. Only after the peak T cell response were repertoires sampled.

The rearrangement joins TRBV3-1 (or the pseudogene TRBV3-2) to TRBJ1-2, with D perhaps TRBD1 (5 bases). The sequencing used peripheral blood, collected on day 0 of AZD1222 vaccination. This clonotype was sampled from an adult in good health. The CDR3 here is CASSQVGAANYYGYTF. CDR3 DNA sequence: TGTGCCAGCAGCCAAGTTGGGGCAGCAAACTACTATGGCTACACCTTC.